A single sample is the source of the 15 T cell receptor beta chains below, sequenced in a study of radiation and T cells in renal cell carcinoma. This table comes from immunoSEQ multiplex PCR, and its TCRdb copy is limited to in-frame clones, with some not included. Among 100,000 to 150,000 clones listed, around 81% were seen once. Time point noted: blood 2 weeks post-SBRT. The treatment is: 15 Gy SBRT to primary tumor, nephrectomy 4 weeks later. The specimen comprised blood, sampled from a patient whose treatment included radiotherapy and nephrectomy. The receptors were gathered from a man in his forties or fifties with renal cell carcinoma.

The V call is TRBV6-5, the J call TRBJ2-1; TRBD2 might be the D (6 bases). The CDR3 sequence is 11 residues long. CDR1 and CDR2 (germline): MNHEY, SVGAGI. Trimming removed 5 bases at V and 15 bases at J, with 14 bases between. This CDR3 reads CASSPRELSFF. In nucleotides, the CDR3 is TGTGCCAGCAGTCCCCGGGAGTTGTCGTTCTTC.

This rearrangement joins TRBV5-1 to TRBJ2-1; 7 positions match TRBD2. The V segment lost 3 bases and the J segment 4 bases; nucleotides outside the gene matches: 7. Per the germline V gene, CDR1 is SGHRS and CDR2 is YFSETQ. This CDR3 is 15 amino acids long. In DNA, the CDR3 is TGCGCCAGCAGCTCCTTGGCAGCGGGGTACAATGAGCAGTTCTTC. It codes for CASSSLAAGYNEQFF.

The gene calls are TRBV10-3 and TRBJ2-1, with 11 bases aligning to TRBD1. V shed 6 bases and J 8 bases; nucleotides not matched to a gene: 9. CDR3 length: 15 amino acids. The germline V gene encodes CDR1 ENHRY and CDR2 SYGVKD. Here the CDR3 reads CAISRPGQGVDEQFF. In nucleotides, the CDR3 is TGTGCCATCAGCAGGCCGGGACAGGGGGTCGATGAGCAGTTCTTC.

This chain links TRBV11-1 with TRBJ2-7, with D uncertain. The CDR3 contains 13 residues. Germline V gene lookup returns CDR1 SGHAT and CDR2 FQDESV (reference sequence). Trimming took 1 base from V and 0 from J, leaving 4 bases between them. CDR3 in DNA: TGTGCCAGCAGCTTAGACAGCTCCTACGAGCAGTACTTC. It yields the protein CASSLDSSYEQYF.

The V and J genes are TRBV19 and TRBJ2-2; 16 bases map to TRBD2. CDR1 LNHDA and CDR2 SQIVND come from the germline V gene (reference sequence). This CDR3 contains 18 residues. V dropped 3 bases and J dropped 2; count of bases not matched to a gene: 3. CDR3 sequence reads: CASSMGLAGGLNTGELFF. CDR3 nucleotide sequence: TGTGCCAGTAGTATGGGACTAGCGGGGGGGCTTAACACCGGGGAGCTGTTTTTT.

This clone was detected only once. This chain joins TRBV11-2 and TRBJ2-2, with 9 bases identical to TRBD1. V was clipped by 3 bases and J by 4 bases; unmatched bases: 6. The CDR3 is 16 amino acids. CDR1 and CDR2 from the germline V gene are SGHAT and FQNNGV. The CDR3 loop reads CASSLMDRGLTGELFF. The DNA for the CDR3 is TGTGCCAGCAGCTTGATGGACAGGGGTCTCACCGGGGAGCTGTTTTTT.

The chain's CDR3 is CATGSRQGHEQYF. CDR3 nucleotide sequence: TGTGCCACCGGCTCGAGACAGGGTCACGAGCAGTACTTC. The chain joins TRBV5-4 to TRBJ2-7; TRBD1 agrees at 7 bases. This CDR3 has 13 residues. Looked up from germline, CDR1 is SGHNT and CDR2 is YYREEE (reference sequence). Losses at the gene ends were 9 bases for V and 5 bases for J; bases not matched to a gene: 11.

This clone was observed a handful of times. The chain links TRBV21-1 to TRBJ2-1; TRBD2 is the table's D call, not checked against the DNA. TRBV21-1 is shown as a pseudogene. This CDR3 region has 14 residues. The CDR3 DNA reads TGTGCCAGCAAAAAGCGGACTTCCTACAATGAGCAGTTCTTC. This sequence encodes CASKKRTSYNEQFF.

This rearrangement joins TRBV18 to TRBJ1-1, with D uncertain. V gave up 5 bases and J gave up 0 bases, with 13 bases separating them. The CDR3 has 15 amino acids. Germline V gives CDR1 KGHSH, CDR2 LQKENI. The CDR3 spells CASSLRMTVNTEAFF. The DNA for the CDR3 is TGTGCCAGCTCATTGCGGATGACGGTGAACACTGAAGCTTTCTTT.

The chain is built from TRBV5-1 and TRBJ2-2, with no clear D. In germline, CDR1 is SGHRS, CDR2 YFSETQ. Trimming pared 0 bases from V and 6 bases from J, leaving 9 bases between. CDR3 length equals 14 residues. CDR3 coding DNA: TGCGCCAGCAGCTTGGCCCAGGTGTCCGGGGAGCTGTTTTTT. As protein: CASSLAQVSGELFF. Using reference TRBV5-1 and TRBJ2-2 for the parts outside the CDR3, the full variable domain is KAGVTQTPRYLIKTRGQQVTLSCSPISGHRSVSWYQQTPGQGLQFLFEYFSETQRNKGNFPGRFSGRQFSNSRSEMNVSTLELGDSALYLCASSLAQVSGELFFGEGSRLTVL.

This clone was picked up one time. V usage is TRBV7-8 and J usage is TRBJ2-7, with 7 bases fitting TRBD1. Germline assignment: CDR1 SGHVS and CDR2 FQNEAQ. The CDR3 length is 14 residues. V shed 4 bases and J 0 bases; nucleotides not matched to a gene: 3. In nucleotides, the CDR3 is TGTGCCAGCAGCTCCAGGGACAGCTCCTACGAGCAGTACTTC. It codes for CASSSRDSSYEQYF.

The chain joins TRBV7-9 to TRBJ2-4; no firm D call. The CDR3 is 14 amino acids. The V end was cut by 4 bases, the J end by 7 bases, with 14 bases between. Germline CDR1 is SEHNR and CDR2 is FQNEAQ (reference sequence). Here the CDR3 DNA reads TGTGCCAGCAGCTCCGGATGGTATGAGAACATTCAGTACTTC. This gives the protein CASSSGWYENIQYF.

This chain connects TRBV6-1 to TRBJ2-3, with a weak D call TRBD1 (6 bases). The germline V gene has CDR1 MNHNS and CDR2 SASEGT. Trimming took 3 bases from V and 0 from J, leaving 7 bases between them. The CDR3 is 14 amino acids. The CDR3 sequence is CASSEGASTDTQYF. CDR3 nucleotide sequence: TGTGCCAGCAGTGAGGGGGCCAGCACAGATACGCAGTATTTT.

This sequence joins TRBV5-1 and TRBJ2-3; TRBD2 agrees at 7 bases. The CDR3 has 15 residues. V gave up 0 bases and J gave up 4 bases; unmatched junction bases: 5. The germline V gene encodes CDR1 SGHRS and CDR2 YFSETQ. The CDR3 DNA is TGCGCCAGCAGCTTGGCGGGGGGAATGGCAGATACGCAGTATTTT. Its translation is CASSLAGGMADTQYF.

V usage is TRBV5-4 and J usage is TRBJ1-2; 8 bases are shared with TRBD1. The CDR3 loop spans 15 amino acids. J gave up 4 bases and V 4 bases, and 9 bases lay outside the gene matches. Germline CDR1 reads SGHNT; CDR2 reads YYREEE (reference sequence). CDR3 in amino acids: CASSQTMDRVYGYTF. CDR3 DNA: TGTGCCAGCAGCCAAACGATGGACAGGGTCTATGGCTACACCTTC.